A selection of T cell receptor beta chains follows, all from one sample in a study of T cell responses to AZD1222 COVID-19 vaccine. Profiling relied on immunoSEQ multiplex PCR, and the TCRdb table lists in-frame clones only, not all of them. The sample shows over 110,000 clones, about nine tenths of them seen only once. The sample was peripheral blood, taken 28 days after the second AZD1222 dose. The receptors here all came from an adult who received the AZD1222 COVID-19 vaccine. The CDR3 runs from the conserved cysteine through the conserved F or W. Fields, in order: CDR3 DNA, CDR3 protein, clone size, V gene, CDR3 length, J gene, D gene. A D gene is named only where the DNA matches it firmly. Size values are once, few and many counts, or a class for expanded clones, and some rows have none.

TGCGCCAGCAGTGAGTCCGGCCGTAGCTCCTACAATGAGCAGTTCTTC,CASSESGRSSYNEQFF,-,TRBV10-1,16,TRBJ2-1,-
TGTGCCAGCAGTTCAACAGGGTACAATCAGCCCCAGCATTTT,CASSSTGYNQPQHF,-,TRBV6-5,14,TRBJ1-5,-
TGTGCCAGCAGCCGACAGGGAGCCGGAAACACCATATATTTT,CASSRQGAGNTIYF,-,TRBV7-9,14,TRBJ1-3,TRBD1
TGTGCCATCAGTACGGGACAGGGAATTACTGAAGCTTTCTTT,CAISTGQGITEAFF,-,TRBV10-3,14,TRBJ1-1,TRBD1
TGTGCCAGTAGTATTTCGGGAGGCCTTTATTCACCCCTCCACTTT,CASSISGGLYSPLHF,-,TRBV19,15,TRBJ1-6,-
TGTGCCAGCAGTGCACCCTCCGGGCCCCAGCATTTT,CASSAPSGPQHF,-,TRBV2,12,TRBJ1-5,-
TGTGCCAGCAGCCCCTCGACAGGGAGCACCGGGGAGCTGTTTTTT,CASSPSTGSTGELFF,-,TRBV7-3,15,TRBJ2-2,TRBD1
TGTGCCATCAGTGTACAGGAGACCCAGTACTTC,CAISVQETQYF,-,TRBV10-3,11,TRBJ2-5,-
TGTGCCAGCAGCCAAGATTTATATCAGCCCCAGCATTTT,CASSQDLYQPQHF,-,TRBV14,13,TRBJ1-5,-
TGTGCCAGCAGCTTAGGAGCCAGCTCAAGGGGAAACACCATATATTTT,CASSLGASSRGNTIYF,-,TRBV7-8,16,TRBJ1-3,-
TGTGCCAGCAGCTTCAGGCAGGGTGGAAACACTGAAGCTTTCTTT,CASSFRQGGNTEAFF,-,TRBV11-2,15,TRBJ1-1,-
TGCAGCGTTAATCCTGGGCTGAACACTGAAGCTTTCTTT,CSVNPGLNTEAFF,-,TRBV29-1,13,TRBJ1-1,-
TGTGCCAGCAGCTTAGATCTTACAGCTAACTATGGCTACACCTTC,CASSLDLTANYGYTF,-,TRBV7-9,15,TRBJ1-2,-
TGTGCCAGCTCCCCGGGACTAGTGTACGAGCAGTACTTC,CASSPGLVYEQYF,-,TRBV18,13,TRBJ2-7,TRBD2
TGTGCCAGTAGTAGTAAGGACAGGTTTACCGGGGAGCTGTTTTTT,CASSSKDRFTGELFF,-,TRBV19,15,TRBJ2-2,TRBD1
TGTGCCAGCAGAGACCAGGGGAACACTGAAGCTTTCTTT,CASRDQGNTEAFF,-,TRBV3-1/TRBV3-2,13,TRBJ1-1,-
TGTGCCAGTACCGCGGACAGGGGGCTCTTTAATTCACCCCTCCACTTT,CASTADRGLFNSPLHF,once,TRBV19,16,TRBJ1-6,TRBD1
TGTGCCTGGAGTGTCCTCTGGGGCACCGGGGAGCTGTTTTTT,CAWSVLWGTGELFF,-,TRBV30,14,TRBJ2-2,-
TGCGCCAGCAGCCAAGCCCACCTAGCGGGAGGTGGGACCGGGGAGCTGTTTTTT,CASSQAHLAGGGTGELFF,-,TRBV4-1,18,TRBJ2-2,TRBD2
TGCAGTGCTAGTCTGGGAAGACAGTATAATTCACCCCTCCACTTT,CSASLGRQYNSPLHF,-,TRBV20-1,15,TRBJ1-6,-
TGTGCCACCAGCATAGAGGTAGCGGGAAGGTACGAGCAGTACTTC,CATSIEVAGRYEQYF,-,TRBV15,15,TRBJ2-7,TRBD2
TGCGCCAGCAGCCAAGAAGGGAGGGGCAGTGAAAAACTGTTTTTT,CASSQEGRGSEKLFF,-,TRBV4-3,15,TRBJ1-4,-
TGTGCCAGCAGCTCTATGGGGTCCTATAATTCACCCCTCCACTTT,CASSSMGSYNSPLHF,-,TRBV5-6,15,TRBJ1-6,-
TGTGCCAGCAGTTCCGCAGGGGTATCTGGAAACACCATATATTTT,CASSSAGVSGNTIYF,-,TRBV27,15,TRBJ1-3,-
TGTGCCAGCAGTTTGACGGGACAGGGGGCAACAGATACGCAGTATTTT,CASSLTGQGATDTQYF,once,TRBV28,16,TRBJ2-3,TRBD1
TGTGCCTCCGGGGGCCGAGAGATTAAAGAGACCCAGTACTTC,CASGGREIKETQYF,-,TRBV7-9,14,TRBJ2-5,-
TGTGCCAGCAGCTTAGCATCAGGCCAGGGCGACGCTAGGTTT,CASSLASGQGDARF,-,TRBV7-8,14,TRBJ1-3,-
TGTGCCACCAGAGGGACAGGATACAATGAGCAGTTCTTC,CATRGTGYNEQFF,-,TRBV24-1,13,TRBJ2-1,TRBD1
TGTGCCAGCAGCTTAGCCAAGGGTATGGAGACCCAGTACTTC,CASSLAKGMETQYF,-,TRBV7-9,14,TRBJ2-5,-
TGTGCCAGCAGTAGCAGTGGGCGGGATGGCTACACCTTC,CASSSSGRDGYTF,-,TRBV6-6,13,TRBJ1-2,-
TGCAGCTTCCGGGACAGTCTAAATTCACCCCTCCACTTT,CSFRDSLNSPLHF,-,TRBV29-1,13,TRBJ1-6,TRBD1
TGTGCCAGCAGCTTGCTTTACTCTGGAAACACCATATATTTT,CASSLLYSGNTIYF,-,TRBV5-6,14,TRBJ1-3,-
TGCGCCAGCAGCCAAAGTCCGGATTTTCAACAGCCCCAGCATTTT,CASSQSPDFQQPQHF,-,TRBV4-1,15,TRBJ1-5,-
TGTGCCAGCAGCCAGATGGGAAAGACCCAGTACTTC,CASSQMGKTQYF,-,TRBV3-1/TRBV3-2,12,TRBJ2-5,-
TGTGCCAGCAGTTTACAACTAGCGGGCCCCTACAATGAGCAGTTCTTC,CASSLQLAGPYNEQFF,few,TRBV28,16,TRBJ2-1,TRBD2
TGTGCCAGCAGTTACTCTCCGGGACAGCTACACTCTGGAAACACCATATATTTT,CASSYSPGQLHSGNTIYF,-,TRBV6-2/TRBV6-3,18,TRBJ1-3,TRBD1
TGTGCCAGTAGTATCTGGGGAGATTACAATGAGCAGTTCTTC,CASSIWGDYNEQFF,-,TRBV19,14,TRBJ2-1,-
TGCGCCAGCAGCTTGGCCCAGGGGGCCACCTACGAGCAGTACTTC,CASSLAQGATYEQYF,-,TRBV5-1,15,TRBJ2-7,TRBD1
TGTGCCAGTAGTAACCACGGGACAGCCTCCTACGAGCAGTACTTC,CASSNHGTASYEQYF,-,TRBV19,15,TRBJ2-7,TRBD1
TGTGCCACCGGAGGATCTTTCGATCAGCCCCAGCATTTT,CATGGSFDQPQHF,-,TRBV19,13,TRBJ1-5,-
TGTGCCAGCAGCACCCGACTAGCGGGAGCTCGAGATACGCAGTATTTT,CASSTRLAGARDTQYF,-,TRBV5-4,16,TRBJ2-3,TRBD2
TGTGCCAGCAGCGTCGGATTGGGACATTGGGGTCAGCCCCAGCATTTT,CASSVGLGHWGQPQHF,many,TRBV9,16,TRBJ1-5,-
TGTGCCAGCAGGTCAGCTAGCGGGAGGTCCCACGAGCAGTACTTC,CASRSASGRSHEQYF,once,TRBV6-5,15,TRBJ2-7,TRBD2
TGTGCCAGCAGTCTACCGGGACTCTCGAACACTGAAGCTTTCTTT,CASSLPGLSNTEAFF,-,TRBV28,15,TRBJ1-1,-
TGTGCCAGCAGCGAGGGACTTAATATCTACAATGAGCAGTTCTTC,CASSEGLNIYNEQFF,-,TRBV9,15,TRBJ2-1,-
TGTGCCAGCAGTGACTCGGGCGCGAGCGGGAGTATCAATGAGCAGTTCTTC,CASSDSGASGSINEQFF,-,TRBV6-4,17,TRBJ2-1,TRBD2
TGCGCCAGCAGCTTGCAGGGTAGTACCCAGTACTTC,CASSLQGSTQYF,-,TRBV5-1,12,TRBJ2-5,-
TGCGCCAGCAGCGTATCGACAGCGAACACTGAAGCTTTCTTT,CASSVSTANTEAFF,-,TRBV5-1,14,TRBJ1-1,-
TGTGCCACCAGCAGAGATGCGACAGCGAATTCACCCCTCCACTTT,CATSRDATANSPLHF,-,TRBV15,15,TRBJ1-6,-
TGTGCCAGCAGCTTAAGGGGGGCGCACGCTTTCTTT,CASSLRGAHAFF,-,TRBV11-2,12,TRBJ1-1,-
TGTGCCAGCAGTTATGAGGGAGACACTGAAGCTTTCTTT,CASSYEGDTEAFF,-,TRBV6-5,13,TRBJ1-1,-
TGTGCCAGCAGCTTAGGTACGAACACCGGGGAGCTGTTTTTT,CASSLGTNTGELFF,-,TRBV7-8,14,TRBJ2-2,-
TGTGCCACCAGTGACGTGACAGGGGGCGACTACAATGAGCAGTTCTTC,CATSDVTGGDYNEQFF,-,TRBV24-1,16,TRBJ2-1,TRBD1